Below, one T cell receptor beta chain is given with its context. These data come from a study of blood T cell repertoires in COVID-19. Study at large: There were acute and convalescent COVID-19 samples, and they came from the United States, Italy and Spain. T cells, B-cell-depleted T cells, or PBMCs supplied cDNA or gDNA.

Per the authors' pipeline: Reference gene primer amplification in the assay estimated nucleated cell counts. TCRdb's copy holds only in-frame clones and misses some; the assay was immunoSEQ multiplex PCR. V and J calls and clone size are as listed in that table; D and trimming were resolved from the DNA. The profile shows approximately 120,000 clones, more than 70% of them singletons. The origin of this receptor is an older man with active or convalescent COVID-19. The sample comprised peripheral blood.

CDR3 sequence: CATSRGVAFFSTDTQYF. CDR3 DNA: TGTGCCACCAGCAGAGGGGTAGCGTTTTTTAGCACAGATACGCAGTATTTT. The V gene is TRBV15, the J gene TRBJ2-3, with D possibly matching TRBD2 (5 bases). The CDR3 is 17 residues long. CDR1 is LNHNV, CDR2 YYDKDF, per germline (reference sequence). The germline V and J ends were trimmed by 1 base and 0 bases, with 14 bases remaining between them.